One sample yielded the 11 T cell receptor beta chains listed below, sequenced in a study of T-cell reconstitution after alpha-beta-depleted transplantation in children (dated by TCRdb to about 2016). Library method: PCR. These reads were obtained on an Illumina HiSeq 2500. Molecular barcoding was employed in the preparation of TCR libraries, with unique molecular identifiers being used to normalize TCRbeta repertoire quantification. TCRdb ran its own pipeline on the public reads, namely fastp trimming at Q25 and MiXCR clone calling, and kept in-frame beta chains. All rows with the same CDR3 protein become a single entry with the most common DNA and genes. This sample lists more than 20,000 distinct CDR3 sequences; approximately 10% were detected once. The ten largest clones take up about 23% of the sample. The sample consisted of PBMCs from the stem cell graft donor, taken from the stem cell graft. The receptors were gathered from a human donor who donated a stem cell graft to a child with chronic granulomatous disease.

This clonotype was seen many times. The rearrangement uses TRBV6-2 or TRBV6-3 and TRBJ2-1; the D is unclear. Trimming left V 2 bases short and J 7 bases short, with 12 bases between. Germline-derived CDR1 and CDR2 are MNHEY and SVGEGT. The CDR3 covers 14 residues. The CDR3 reads CASSYGPIENEQFF. In DNA, the CDR3 is TGTGCCAGCAGTTACGGACCCATTGAGAATGAGCAGTTCTTC.

This clonotype showed up many times. A much larger clone is a single base away; this may be a read error. The V call is TRBV6-2 or TRBV6-3, the J call TRBJ2-6; either TRBD1 or TRBD2 may fit D (6 bases each). In germline, CDR1 is MNHEY, CDR2 SVGEGT. The CDR3 covers 15 residues. This CDR3 reads CASTLGGSGANGLTF. CDR3 bases: TGTGCCAGTACCTTGGGGGGCTCTGGGGCCAACGGCCTGACTTTC.

At least ten counts were recorded for this clonotype. The genes are TRBV7-6 and TRBJ2-1; possibly TRBD1 or TRBD2 for D (6 bases each). The V gene lost 3 bases and the J gene lost 1 base, with 10 bases spanning the gap. This CDR3 comprises 15 residues. Germline V gene data show CDR1 as SGHVS and CDR2 as FNYEAQ. The CDR3 loop is CASSFQGRSYNEQFF. For the CDR3, the DNA is TGTGCCAGCAGCTTTCAGGGGAGGTCCTACAATGAGCAGTTCTTC.

This clonotype was counted ten times or more. The genes are TRBV29-1 and TRBJ1-4; tentative D call: TRBD1 (6 bases). Germline V gives CDR1 SQVTM, CDR2 ANQGSEA. With 5 bases removed from V and 4 bases from J, the gap between germline ends came to 8 bases. This CDR3 comprises 12 residues. The CDR3 sequence is CSVLDSNEKLFF. The CDR3, as DNA: TGCAGCGTTCTGGACAGTAATGAAAAACTGTTTTTT.

This clonotype occurred many times. The chain couples TRBV9 to TRBJ2-1; no firm D call. Germline CDR1 is SGDLS and CDR2 is YYNGEE. There are 12 residues in the CDR3. Trimming stripped 1 base from V and 7 bases from J, with 6 bases between. The CDR3 here is CASSVSANEQFF. CDR3 DNA: TGTGCCAGCAGCGTATCGGCTAATGAGCAGTTCTTC.

This clonotype was recorded at least ten times. This chain links TRBV4-1 with TRBJ2-7, with 10 bases identical to TRBD1. Germline V gene lookup returns CDR1 MGHRA and CDR2 YSYEKL. CDR3 length: 14 amino acids. V lost 4 bases, J lost 6 bases, and 6 bases stayed unmatched. CDR3 protein: CASSLRQGASEQYF. CDR3 nucleotide sequence: TGCGCCAGCAGCCTGCGACAGGGGGCAAGCGAGCAGTACTTC.

This clonotype was found once. V usage is TRBV4-1 and J usage is TRBJ2-2, with D tentatively TRBD1 (5 bases). Germline-derived CDR1 and CDR2 are MGHRA and YSYEKL. This CDR3 has 15 amino acids. Trimming took 0 bases from V and 2 from J, leaving 7 bases between them. The DNA for the CDR3 is TGCGCCAGCAGCCAAGAATGGACAAACACCGGGGAGCTGTTTTTT. Its translation: CASSQEWTNTGELFF.

In its sample, this clonotype ranks as medium-sized (0.01 to 0.1%). The chain joins TRBV5-5 to TRBJ1-1, with 11 nucleotides matching TRBD1. The CDR3 contains 16 residues. The germline CDR1 and CDR2 sequences are SGHKS and YYEKEE (reference sequence). Unmatched junction bases numbered 5, after V lost 4 bases and J lost 0 bases. The CDR3 DNA reads TGTGCCAGCAGCCCGTGGACAGGGGGCCTGAACACTGAAGCTTTCTTT. This sequence encodes CASSPWTGGLNTEAFF.

This clonotype was counted many times. Here the CDR3 DNA reads TGCGCCAGCAGCCAAGATTTCGGCAATCAGCCCCAGCATTTT. Translating gives CASSQDFGNQPQHF. The rearrangement uses TRBV4-1 and TRBJ1-5, with D unclear. From germline, CDR1 is MGHRA and CDR2 YSYEKL. This CDR3 has 14 amino acids. The germline V and J ends were trimmed by 0 bases and 2 bases, with 5 bases remaining between them.

This clonotype showed up many times. CDR3 region: CSARGLGQGAREQYF. In DNA form, the CDR3 reads TGCAGTGCTAGAGGACTGGGACAGGGGGCACGTGAGCAGTACTTC. The chain combines TRBV20-1 with TRBJ2-7, with 12 bases lining up with TRBD1. V was clipped by 1 base and J by 7 bases; unmatched bases: 8. This CDR3 has 15 amino acids. Per the germline V gene, CDR1 is DFQATT and CDR2 is SNEGSKA (reference sequence).

Details on this clonotype: The junction departs from the called germline gene at one end, perhaps through a read error. The J gene is TRBJ1-1, the V gene TRBV12-3 or TRBV12-4; 7 nucleotides match TRBD1. The CDR3 runs to 13 residues. The CDR3 spells CASSPPGQRRAFF. DNA of the CDR3: TGTGCCAGCAGTCCACCGGGACAGCGCAGAGCTTTCTTC.